This T cell receptor (beta chain) comes out of a study of graft-versus-host responses after intestinal transplantation. Study overall: Anti-thymocyte globulin induction was given to all recipients, followed by tacrolimus and steroids for roughly three years. Study-wide points: Analysis identified GvH clones in recipient marrow, with some appearing first in ileum or blood. Patients with graft-donor T cell macrochimerism had high graft-versus-host to host-versus-graft clonal ratios in allografts.

Note on this clone: The antigen is undetermined.

Only in-frame clones appear in the TCRdb table, and some are missing; sequencing was by immunoSEQ multiplex PCR. Of more than 100,000 clones detected, roughly 96% appear once; the ten largest clones hold roughly 3.5%. The CDR3 is 16 amino acids. From germline, CDR1 is SGDLS and CDR2 YYNGEE. V trimming: 1 base; J trimming: 7 bases; junction bases outside the gene matches: 13. Sequencing was performed on unstimulated CD8+ T cells sorted from spleen or lymph node cells, taken before intestinal transplant. The chain couples TRBV9 to TRBJ1-2; TRBD1 matches at 7 bases. This TCR was sampled from a human donor who received an intestinal transplant. Here the CDR3 reads CASSVWDSPSSSGYTF. CDR3 sequence (DNA): TGTGCCAGCAGCGTATGGGACAGCCCTTCTTCCAGTGGCTACACCTTC.